This TCR beta chain was found in a study of beta chain features in type 1 diabetes. Regarding the study as a whole: Type 1 diabetes patients had moderately but significantly shorter TCRB CDR3s in all four CD4+ subsets.

Comment on this clone: Its target is unknown.

Expressed TCRB transcripts were sequenced because the entire RNA isolate underwent reverse transcription. The assay was immunoSEQ multiplex PCR, and TCRdb's table has in-frame clones only and misses some. Among roughly 700,000 clones listed, 13% were seen once. Material for sequencing was naive CD4+ T cells from blood. The receptor was derived from a man between 18 and 35 years old with type 1 diabetes.

The CDR3 protein is CASSQDRSTGDYYGYTF. Here the CDR3 DNA reads TGCGCCAGCAGCCAAGATAGAAGCACAGGGGATTACTATGGCTACACCTTC. The chain combines TRBV4-1 with TRBJ1-2, with 7 positions matching TRBD1. This CDR3 spans 17 amino acids. V was pared by 0 bases and J by 3 bases, with 10 bases of the junction left unmatched. The germline V gene has CDR1 MGHRA and CDR2 YSYEKL.